These T cell receptor beta chains were read from a single sample in a study of blood T cell repertoires in COVID-19. Sequenced by immunoSEQ multiplex PCR; TCRdb stores in-frame clones only, minus some. The data contain about 86,000 clones, more than 75% of them singletons. Sequencing was carried out using peripheral blood. The receptors derive from a woman aged 80 or over with acute or convalescent COVID-19. Both conserved end residues are part of each CDR3. D genes are given only for firm matches. Size is omitted from some rows. Given values are once, few, many or a class for expanded clones.

clone_size	d_call	v_call	j_call	cdr3_aa	cdr3_nt
once	TRBD1	TRBV6-1	TRBJ2-6	CASRDRVTGANVLTF	TGTGCCAGCCGTGACAGGGTCACTGGGGCCAACGTCCTGACTTTC
NA	NA	TRBV10-2	TRBJ1-1	CASSAGKGWTEAFF	TGCGCCAGCAGTGCTGGAAAGGGGTGGACTGAAGCTTTCTTT
NA	NA	TRBV4-2	TRBJ2-2	CASSQARGFAGELFF	TGTGCCAGCAGCCAGGCCCGGGGGTTCGCCGGGGAGCTGTTTTTT
many	NA	TRBV13	TRBJ2-7	CASSRGGGARSYF	TGTGCCAGCAGCAGGGGGGGCGGCGCACGATCGTACTTC
NA	TRBD2	TRBV19	TRBJ2-7	CASSRDVAGGPPYEQYF	TGTGCCAGTAGCAGGGACGTAGCGGGAGGGCCCCCCTACGAGCAGTACTTC
NA	NA	TRBV3-1/TRBV3-2	TRBJ1-4	CASSPGSLNEKLFF	TGTGCCAGCAGTCCGGGTAGCCTAAATGAAAAACTGTTTTTT
NA	TRBD1	TRBV6-5	TRBJ2-7	CASTPPTGREQYF	TGTGCCAGCACCCCCCCGACAGGGCGGGAGCAGTACTTC
NA	TRBD1	TRBV29-1	TRBJ1-2	CSVDKKGQPYGYTF	TGCAGCGTTGATAAGAAGGGACAGCCTTATGGCTACACCTTC
NA	NA	TRBV7-6	TRBJ2-5	CASSSGSGAQYF	TGTGCCAGCAGCTCGGGGTCCGGGGCCCAGTACTTC
NA	TRBD2	TRBV7-2	TRBJ2-4	CASSLEASGARQYF	TGTGCCAGCAGCTTAGAGGCTAGCGGAGCCCGTCAATACTTC
NA	NA	TRBV2	TRBJ2-3	CASSLQGDKADTQYF	TGTGCCAGCAGTTTGCAGGGTGACAAAGCAGATACGCAGTATTTT
NA	TRBD1	TRBV28	TRBJ1-1	CASSSAGTGNTEAFF	TGTGCCAGCAGTTCAGCCGGGACAGGGAACACTGAAGCTTTCTTT
few	NA	TRBV6-1	TRBJ1-2	CASSFGGYTF	TGTGCCAGCAGTTTCGGGGGCTACACCTTC
NA	NA	TRBV25-1	TRBJ1-2	CASSVTGSIGYTF	TGTGCCAGCAGTGTCACAGGGTCGATTGGCTACACCTTC
NA	TRBD1	TRBV5-5	TRBJ1-1	CASSLRTGGGMNTEAFF	TGTGCCAGCAGCTTGAGGACAGGGGGCGGAATGAACACTGAAGCTTTCTTT
NA	NA	TRBV10-1	TRBJ2-2	CASSEGGGELFF	TGCGCCAGCAGTGAAGGAGGAGGGGAGCTGTTTTTT
NA	TRBD2	TRBV2	TRBJ2-3	CASSLSGSPTDTQYF	TGTGCCAGCAGTCTTAGCGGGAGCCCCACAGATACGCAGTATTTT
NA	NA	TRBV5-1	TRBJ1-6	CASSLGPGNSPLHF	TGCGCCAGCAGCTTGGGACCGGGTAATTCACCCCTCCACTTT
few	NA	TRBV6-2/TRBV6-3	TRBJ1-2	CASSYSIKGPRAYGYTF	TGTGCCAGCAGTTACTCGATAAAGGGCCCCAGGGCCTATGGCTACACCTTC
NA	NA	TRBV5-4	TRBJ1-2	CASSGAYGYTF	TGTGCCAGCAGCGGGGCTTATGGCTACACCTTC
NA	NA	TRBV15	TRBJ2-2	CATSRDQGSGELFF	TGTGCCACCAGCAGAGATCAGGGATCCGGGGAGCTGTTTTTT
NA	NA	TRBV28	TRBJ2-5	CASSSPVPGETQYF	TGTGCCAGCAGTTCCCCAGTCCCAGGGGAGACCCAGTACTTC
NA	TRBD2	TRBV11-2	TRBJ2-4	CASSLAGGNIQYF	TGTGCCAGCAGTCTAGCGGGAGGAAACATTCAGTACTTC
NA	TRBD2	TRBV6-1	TRBJ2-5	CASSESSGRETQYF	TGTGCCAGCAGTGAATCTAGCGGGAGAGAGACCCAGTACTTC
NA	NA	TRBV11-2	TRBJ2-7	CASSLSLEVDEQYF	TGTGCCAGCAGCTTAAGTCTAGAAGTTGACGAGCAGTACTTC
NA	NA	TRBV14	TRBJ1-2	CASSGTSLYTF	TGTGCCAGCAGCGGGACATCGCTCTACACCTTC
NA	NA	TRBV5-1	TRBJ1-3	CASSLRGQGVFENTIYF	TGCGCCAGCAGCTTGCGCGGCCAGGGTGTCTTCGAAAACACCATATATTTT
NA	TRBD2	TRBV5-3	TRBJ2-5	CARSLVASGGRYQETQYF	TGTGCCAGAAGCTTGGTGGCTAGCGGGGGGCGGTACCAAGAGACCCAGTACTTC
NA	NA	TRBV12-2	TRBJ2-7	CASRHPGQGLYEQYF	TGTGCAAGTCGACATCCGGGACAGGGCTTATACGAGCAGTACTTC
NA	TRBD1	TRBV3-1/TRBV3-2	TRBJ1-2	CASSPPGQGPHGYTF	TGTGCCAGCAGCCCGCCGGGACAGGGTCCCCATGGCTACACCTTC
few	NA	TRBV7-9	TRBJ1-4	CASSLGGVGTNKGEKLFF	TGTGCCAGCAGCTTGGGCGGAGTGGGGACAAATAAAGGGGAAAAACTGTTTTTT
once	TRBD1	TRBV28	TRBJ1-2	CASSGGTATGGLEGYTF	TGTGCCAGCAGTGGGGGGACCGCTACAGGGGGCTTGGAAGGCTACACCTTC
once	TRBD2	TRBV14	TRBJ2-1	CASSPGTSGRNQQFF	TGTGCCAGCAGCCCCGGGACTAGTGGTAGAAATCAGCAGTTCTTC
NA	TRBD2	TRBV9	TRBJ2-5	CASSPGGWETQYF	TGTGCCAGCAGCCCGGGGGGTTGGGAGACCCAGTACTTC
once	NA	TRBV27	TRBJ2-6	CASSRPQGGRGVLTF	TGTGCCAGCAGCCGCCCCCAGGGGGGAAGAGGCGTCCTGACTTTC
NA	NA	TRBV5-3	TRBJ1-1	CARSDGGGGMNTEAFF	TGTGCCAGAAGCGACGGAGGCGGGGGGATGAACACTGAAGCTTTCTTT
few	TRBD2	TRBV10-3	TRBJ2-2	CATTGLAGRNAGELFF	TGTGCCACAACGGGACTAGCGGGAAGAAACGCCGGGGAGCTGTTTTTT
NA	TRBD2	TRBV18	TRBJ2-3	CASSGTSGPSTDTQYF	TGTGCCAGCTCAGGGACTAGCGGTCCTAGCACAGATACGCAGTATTTT
NA	TRBD2	TRBV10-1	TRBJ2-2	CASSELSGGAGGELFF	TGCGCCAGCAGTGAGTTAAGCGGGGGGGCCGGCGGGGAGCTGTTTTTT
NA	NA	TRBV6-5	TRBJ2-1	CASSYGTPTYNEQFF	TGTGCCAGCAGTTACGGGACACCTACTTACAATGAGCAGTTCTTC
NA	NA	TRBV19	TRBJ2-3	CASSIRGTDTQYF	TGTGCCAGTAGTATCAGGGGCACAGATACGCAGTATTTT
few	NA	TRBV6-6	TRBJ1-1	CATGPGMNTEAFF	TGTGCCACAGGCCCAGGGATGAACACTGAAGCTTTCTTT
once	NA	TRBV28	TRBJ1-6	CASVTVNSPLHF	TGTGCCAGCGTAACAGTAAATTCACCCCTCCACTTT
few	NA	TRBV11-2	TRBJ1-1	CASSWGRGSTEAFF	TGTGCCAGCAGCTGGGGAAGGGGGAGCACTGAAGCTTTCTTT
few	TRBD1	TRBV18	TRBJ1-5	CASSPLPTGDSNQPQHF	TGTGCCAGCTCACCGCTCCCGACAGGGGACAGCAATCAGCCCCAGCATTTT
NA	TRBD1	TRBV19	TRBJ1-5	CASSWIGGQGGFGVGQPQHF	TGTGCCAGTAGCTGGATCGGGGGACAGGGTGGATTCGGGGTCGGTCAGCCCCAGCATTTT
NA	NA	TRBV5-6	TRBJ2-7	CASSVGRRSSYEQYF	TGTGCCAGCAGCGTGGGACGGAGAAGCTCCTACGAGCAGTACTTC
few	TRBD1	TRBV13	TRBJ2-6	CASSLETGGSGANVLTF	TGTGCCAGCAGCTTAGAGACAGGGGGTTCTGGGGCCAACGTCCTGACTTTC
once	NA	TRBV5-1	TRBJ2-7	CASSLPGPPYEQYF	TGCGCCAGCAGCCTCCCGGGTCCACCCTACGAGCAGTACTTC
once	NA	TRBV6-5	TRBJ2-4	CASSYQGLAGNIQYF	TGTGCCAGCAGTTACCAGGGACTCGCCGGCAACATTCAGTACTTC
NA	TRBD1	TRBV7-2	TRBJ2-7	CASSPGTGSGEQYF	TGTGCCAGCAGCCCGGGGACAGGGTCGGGAGAGCAGTACTTC
few	TRBD1	TRBV5-1	TRBJ1-2	CASRIQGTANYGYTF	TGCGCCAGCAGAATACAGGGGACAGCCAACTATGGCTACACCTTC
NA	TRBD1	TRBV19	TRBJ1-1	CASSIGGQGNTEAFF	TGTGCCAGTAGTATTGGTGGACAGGGGAACACTGAAGCTTTCTTT
NA	NA	TRBV19	TRBJ1-2	CASSSSTLDSRGYTF	TGTGCCAGTAGTTCCTCCACGCTCGACAGCCGGGGCTACACCTTC
few	TRBD1	TRBV6-1	TRBJ2-5	CASSEARGTGGSETQYF	TGTGCCAGCAGTGAAGCGCGGGGGACAGGGGGGTCAGAGACCCAGTACTTC
NA	NA	TRBV9	TRBJ2-5	CASSVAPAEETQYF	TGTGCCAGCAGCGTAGCGCCAGCGGAAGAGACCCAGTACTTC
NA	NA	TRBV27	TRBJ2-6	CASSLSATGSSGANVLTF	TGTGCCAGCAGTTTATCTGCGACAGGATCCTCTGGGGCCAACGTCCTGACTTTC